The 31 T cell receptor beta chains below all came from one sample that was sequenced in a study of shared clonotypes between healthy human individuals. Produced via immunoSEQ multiplex PCR; TCRdb's table is partial and in-frame only. Of some 1,900,000 clones listed, about 95% are singletons. Naive CD8 populations comprised CD45RO-negative cells positively selected for CCR7, excluding terminally differentiated effector memory CD45RA+ cells. The sequencing input was naive CD8+ T cells sorted from blood. The receptors shown here come from a man between 18 and 35 years old in good health.

DNA for the CDR3: TGTGCCAGCAGCTTAGTCCCAGCGGGGGGGCTTAAAGATACGCAGTATTTT. Translation gives CASSLVPAGGLKDTQYF. V gene TRBV11-2 combines with J gene TRBJ2-3, with 10 positions matching TRBD2. The CDR3 is 17 amino acids. The germline CDR1 and CDR2 sequences are SGHAT and FQNNGV. Trimming removed 1 base from V and 5 bases from J; junction bases left unmatched: 9.

The chain couples TRBV13 to TRBJ2-7; TRBD1 or TRBD2 may be the D gene (5 bases each). CDR3 size: 16 residues. In germline, CDR1 is PRHDT, CDR2 FYEKMQ (reference sequence). V lost 4 bases and J 7 bases, leaving 23 bases between the germline ends. CDR3: CASSYGVVLAGREQYF. CDR3 sequence (DNA): TGTGCCAGCAGCTATGGTGTGGTTCTGGCAGGGAGAGAGCAGTACTTC.

J is TRBJ2-1 and V is TRBV7-2; D is possibly TRBD1 (5 bases). Trimming removed 3 bases from V and 4 bases from J, with 7 bases in between. From germline, CDR1 is SGHTA and CDR2 FQGNSA. The CDR3 runs to 13 residues. CDR3 in amino acids: CASSLDTYNEQFF. In nucleotides, the CDR3 is TGTGCCAGCAGCTTGGACACTTACAATGAGCAGTTCTTC.

This clone showed up just once. The chain has TRBV9 and TRBJ1-6; 8 positions agree with TRBD1. Germline CDR1 is SGDLS and CDR2 is YYNGEE. The CDR3 length is 17 residues. Trimming took 3 bases from V and 0 from J; bases not matched to a gene: 5. The CDR3 nucleotides are TGTGCCAGCAGCGCCGGACAGGGCACCTCCTATAATTCACCCCTCCACTTT. This encodes CASSAGQGTSYNSPLHF.

The table lists this clone with a count of one. The chain uses TRBV13 and TRBJ2-2, with 9 bases that match TRBD1. Germline CDR1 PRHDT, CDR2 FYEKMQ (reference sequence). V shed 3 bases and J 1 base; nucleotides not matched to a gene: 6. There are 17 residues in the CDR3. The CDR3, as DNA: TGTGCCAGCAGCTTCACCCCGGGACAGGGGAACACCGGGGAGCTGTTTTTT. Translated, it gives CASSFTPGQGNTGELFF.

The V and J genes are TRBV5-4 and TRBJ2-5; a possible D gene is TRBD1 (6 bases). CDR1 is SGHNT and CDR2 is YYREEE in the germline V gene (reference sequence). Between the trimmed V and J ends, which lost 4 bases and 0 bases, there was a span of 10 bases. The CDR3 extends over 14 amino acids. The CDR3 DNA is TGTGCCAGCAGCCCTAGACAGGACCAAGAGACCCAGTACTTC. It translates to CASSPRQDQETQYF. The entire variable domain, with the rest obtained from reference TRBV5-4 and TRBJ2-5, is as follows: ETGVTQSPTHLIKTRGQQVTLRCSSQSGHNTVSWYQQALGQGPQFIFQYYREEENGRGNFPPRFSGLQFPNYSSELNVNALELDDSALYLCASSPRQDQETQYFGPGTRLLVL.

This clone was seen only once. The sample has other DNA sequences that encode this CDR3 too. V gene TRBV30 combines with J gene TRBJ1-2; D not certain. Germline V lookup: CDR1 GTSNPN, CDR2 SVGIG (reference sequence). V was shortened by 1 base and J by 3 bases, with 18 bases between the two germline ends. This CDR3 has 16 amino acids. The chain's CDR3 is CAWSENLRVGDYGYTF. Written as DNA, the CDR3 is TGTGCCTGGAGTGAGAATCTAAGGGTTGGTGACTATGGCTACACCTTC.

The genes are TRBV19 and TRBJ2-7; 7 bases line up with TRBD1. From germline, CDR1 is LNHDA and CDR2 SQIVND (reference sequence). This CDR3 comprises 13 residues. The V segment lost 4 bases and the J segment 3 bases; nucleotides outside the gene matches: 3. The CDR3: CASSRGQIYEQYF. DNA of the CDR3: TGTGCCAGTAGTAGGGGACAGATCTACGAGCAGTACTTC.

V and J are TRBV27 and TRBJ2-3; D unclear. The V and J ends lost 5 bases and 5 bases respectively, with 20 bases between them. The length of the CDR3 is 16 residues. The germline CDR1 and CDR2 sequences are MNHEY and SMNVEV (reference sequence). CDR3 region: CASSDGTTPRVDTQYF. As DNA, the CDR3 is TGTGCCAGCAGTGACGGTACTACCCCCCGGGTAGATACGCAGTATTTT.

V usage is TRBV9 and J usage is TRBJ2-7, with 10 bases that match TRBD1. V gave up 0 bases and J gave up 6 bases; unmatched junction bases: 3. This CDR3 region has 14 residues. Germline CDR1 SGDLS, CDR2 YYNGEE. CDR3 DNA sequence: TGTGCCAGCAGCGTAGCCGGGACAGGGGTCGAGCAGTACTTC. Its translation is CASSVAGTGVEQYF.

In this sample, this clone turned up a few times. The rearrangement links TRBV5-4 to TRBJ2-7; D is undetermined. The CDR3 runs 15 residues. The V end was cut by 1 base, the J end by 3 bases, with 14 bases between. The V gene's germline CDR1 is SGHNT and CDR2 YYREEE (reference sequence). This CDR3 is CASSLLALHFYEQYF. The DNA of the CDR3 is TGTGCCAGCAGCTTGCTGGCCCTTCATTTCTACGAGCAGTACTTC.

This chain connects TRBV9 to TRBJ1-4, with 8 bases aligning to TRBD1. Germline V CDR1 and CDR2: SGDLS, YYNGEE. This CDR3 contains 16 residues. J was trimmed by 3 bases and V by 0 bases; bases with no gene match: 4. The CDR3 sequence: CASSVVRDRPNEKLFF. In nucleotides, the CDR3 is TGTGCCAGCAGCGTAGTCCGGGACAGGCCTAATGAAAAACTGTTTTTT.

The chain carries TRBV15 and TRBJ2-3; D unclear. The CDR3 has 12 amino acids. CDR1 LNHNV and CDR2 YYDKDF come from the germline V gene (reference sequence). V lost 5 bases and J 10 bases, leaving 13 bases between the germline ends. In DNA, the CDR3 is TGTGCCACCAGCTTAACTCCAGGTGCGCAGTATTTT. It translates to CATSLTPGAQYF.

On this clone: Other DNA sequences in this sample translate to the same CDR3. The chain uses TRBV6-6 and TRBJ2-7; no clear D gene. The germline CDR1 and CDR2 sequences are MNHNY and SVGAGI (reference sequence). CDR3 length equals 12 residues. Trimming stripped 6 bases from V and 2 bases from J, with 8 bases between. This CDR3 reads CASSPVPYEQYF. CDR3 DNA: TGTGCCAGCAGCCCCGTGCCCTACGAGCAGTACTTC.

As regards this clone: An end of the junction differs from the germline gene, which may be a read error. The CDR3 region is CAWSSGLSLF. The CDR3 DNA is TGTGCCTGGAGTTCCGGTTTATCCCTCTTC. The chain is built from TRBV30 and TRBJ1-2; D ambiguous. The CDR3 runs 10 residues. Germline CDR1 is GTSNPN and CDR2 is SVGIG (reference sequence).

The chain couples TRBV10-1 to TRBJ2-3; D gene unclear. In germline, CDR1 is WNHNN, CDR2 SYGVQD (reference sequence). The CDR3 sequence is 14 residues long. The V end was cut by 0 bases, the J end by 4 bases, with 8 bases between. The CDR3 sequence is CASSESIGADTQYF. CDR3 DNA sequence: TGCGCCAGCAGTGAGTCGATAGGTGCAGATACGCAGTATTTT.

The V call is TRBV28, the J call TRBJ2-7; no clear D. The CDR3 has 16 amino acids. Germline V gene lookup returns CDR1 MDHEN and CDR2 SYDVKM. The germline V and J ends were trimmed by 3 bases and 4 bases, with 19 bases remaining between them. The CDR3 loop reads CASSLEGLGFEYEQYF. The CDR3 DNA reads as TGTGCCAGCAGTTTGGAAGGATTAGGGTTCGAGTACGAGCAGTACTTC. Full variable domain (rest looked up from reference TRBV28 and TRBJ2-7): DVKVTQSSRYLVKRTGEKVFLECVQDMDHENMFWYRQDPGLGLRLIYFSYDVKMKEKGDIPEGYSVSREKKERFSLILESASTNQTSMYLCASSLEGLGFEYEQYFGPGTRLTVT.

Comments on this clone: This sample includes further DNA sequences coding for the same CDR3. The chain uses TRBV30 and TRBJ1-1; TRBD1 is a possible D gene (5 bases). Germline V gives CDR1 GTSNPN, CDR2 SVGIG (reference sequence). V lost 3 bases and J lost 1, with 9 bases in between. This CDR3 has 13 residues. DNA of the CDR3: TGTGCCTGGAGCTTGGGGGGGAACACTGAAGCTTTCTTT. It yields the protein CAWSLGGNTEAFF.

This CDR3 is CASSFSTFYGYTF. CDR3 coding DNA: TGTGCCAGCAGTTTCAGCACCTTCTATGGCTACACCTTC. This rearrangement joins TRBV28 to TRBJ1-2; D remains ambiguous. The V end lost 3 bases, the J end lost 4 bases, and 9 bases lay between the germline ends. Germline assignment: CDR1 MDHEN and CDR2 SYDVKM. This CDR3 is built from 13 residues.

The chain employs TRBV4-3 and TRBJ2-5; TRBD1 aligns across 9 bases. CDR3 length: 15 amino acids. The germline V gene has CDR1 LGHNA and CDR2 YSLEER. The trim removed 0 bases at V and 4 bases at J, leaving 3 bases unmatched. This chain's CDR3 is CASSQDTGGLETQYF. CDR3 nucleotide sequence: TGCGCCAGCAGCCAAGATACAGGGGGCTTAGAGACCCAGTACTTC.

In the case of this clone: A junction end diverges from the germline sequence, so it may reflect a read error. The gene calls are TRBV7-7 and TRBJ1-2, with 7 bases lining up with TRBD1. Per the germline V gene, CDR1 is SSHAT and CDR2 is FNYEAQ (reference sequence). The CDR3 loop spans 15 amino acids. The CDR3 DNA reads as TGTGCTAGCAGCTTAGAGGCAGGGGGGAACTATGGCTACACCTTC. This gives the protein CASSLEAGGNYGYTF.

The rearrangement links TRBV25-1 to TRBJ2-2, with D maybe TRBD1 (6 bases). CDR3 length: 14 residues. Germline V gene sequence: CDR1 MGHDK, CDR2 SYGVNS. The V gene lost 3 bases and the J gene lost 5 bases, with 10 bases spanning the gap. Written as DNA, the CDR3 is TGTGCCAGCAGTGACTCAGGGGCAACCGGGGAGCTGTTTTTT. Translated, it gives CASSDSGATGELFF.

The chain employs TRBV10-2 and TRBJ2-1, with 8 bases that match TRBD2. Germline trimming cut 6 bases from V and 7 bases from J; bases unmatched to any gene: 8. Germline CDR1 is WSHSY and CDR2 is SAAADI. There are 14 residues in the CDR3. The chain's CDR3 is CASRPAGEVNEQFF. The CDR3 bases are TGCGCCAGCAGGCCAGCGGGAGAGGTGAATGAGCAGTTCTTC.

The chain couples TRBV7-9 to TRBJ2-1; TRBD2 agrees at 10 bases. Germline lookup yields CDR1 SEHNR and CDR2 FQNEAQ (reference sequence). V gave up 4 bases and J gave up 9 bases; unmatched junction bases: 9. The CDR3 has 15 amino acids. CDR3 sequence: CASSWMLAGEGEQFF. The CDR3 DNA is TGTGCCAGCAGCTGGATGCTAGCGGGAGAGGGTGAGCAGTTCTTC. Based on the CDR3 plus reference TRBV7-9 and TRBJ2-1, the full variable domain is DTGVSQNPRHKITKRGQNVTFRCDPISEHNRLYWYRQTLGQGPEFLTYFQNEAQLEKSRLLSDRFSAERPKGSFSTLEIQRTEQGDSAMYLCASSWMLAGEGEQFFGPGTRLTVL.

The chain employs TRBV6-8 and TRBJ2-1; 7 nucleotides line up with TRBD2. The V gene's germline CDR1 is MNHGY and CDR2 SAAAGT. This CDR3 is built from 15 residues. V shed 7 bases and J 6 bases; nucleotides not matched to a gene: 12. CDR3 nucleotides: TGTGCCAGCACCGGCGCCGGGACTATAAGCAATGAGCAGTTCTTC. Amino acids: CASTGAGTISNEQFF.

V usage is TRBV7-9 and J usage is TRBJ2-1; D is perhaps TRBD2 (6 bases). The CDR3 covers 13 residues. Trimming stripped 4 bases from V and 6 bases from J, with 10 bases between. Per the germline V gene, CDR1 is SEHNR and CDR2 is FQNEAQ (reference sequence). The CDR3 coding sequence is TGTGCCAGCAGCTGGGACTGGTCCAATGAGCAGTTCTTC. Its translation is CASSWDWSNEQFF.

The J gene is TRBJ2-7, the V gene TRBV6-5, with D tentatively TRBD1 or TRBD2 (6 bases each). Germline V gives CDR1 MNHEY, CDR2 SVGAGI. V gave up 4 bases and J gave up 6 bases, with 10 bases separating them. The CDR3 has 12 residues. CDR3 sequence reads: CASSLGGREQYF. CDR3 in DNA: TGTGCCAGCAGTTTAGGGGGGCGCGAGCAGTACTTC.

This rearrangement joins TRBV28 to TRBJ1-4; 10 bases are shared with TRBD1. Germline V gene lookup returns CDR1 MDHEN and CDR2 SYDVKM. With 6 bases clipped from V and 2 bases from J, the junction kept 9 bases outside the gene matches. CDR3 length: 17 amino acids. The CDR3 nucleotides read TGTGCCAGCAGACCTTTTGGGACAGGGGTTACTAATGAAAAACTGTTTTTT. This gives the protein CASRPFGTGVTNEKLFF.

V gene TRBV7-6 combines with J gene TRBJ2-1; TRBD2 agrees at 9 bases. This CDR3 is built from 15 residues. Germline CDR1 and CDR2: SGHVS and FNYEAQ. Germline trimming cut 5 bases from V and 7 bases from J; bases unmatched to any gene: 9. The CDR3 loop is CASSLRGGERNEQFF. In DNA, the CDR3 is TGTGCCAGCAGCCTACGCGGGGGGGAGAGAAATGAGCAGTTCTTC.

This clone was observed a handful of times. The DNA is omitted, as the CDR3 cannot be located on it reliably, and the CDR3 follows TCRdb's listing. The gene calls are TRBV11-2 and TRBJ1-2. The CDR3 has 15 amino acids, counting both end residues. CDR1 SGHAT and CDR2 FQNNGV come from the germline V gene. The CDR3 here is CASSLTWGGFGAGTF.

The rearrangement uses TRBV6-1 and TRBJ1-2; D ambiguous. Germline assignment: CDR1 MNHNS and CDR2 SASEGT. CDR3 length: 13 residues. The ends were cut back, 2 bases at V and 8 bases at J, with 12 bases in the middle. The CDR3 is CASSEFNPVGYTF. CDR3 coding DNA: TGTGCCAGCAGTGAATTCAACCCTGTAGGCTACACCTTC.